A selection of T cell receptor beta chains follows, all from one sample in a study of shared clonotypes between healthy human individuals. The protocol was immunoSEQ multiplex PCR, while the TCRdb copy is restricted to in-frame clones and leaves out a portion. The data contain a few million clones, approximately 93% of them singletons. The source material was naive CD4+ T cells from PBMCs. The receptors were gathered from a young man in good health. Some clones in this sample may be carry-over from other donors' samples. Each CDR3 is given with its conserved first and last residue. Fields, in order: CDR3 protein, CDR3 DNA, J gene, V gene, clone size, D gene. D genes are given only for firm matches. Only part of the rows carry a size: once, few, many, or a class if the clone is expanded.

cdr3_aa: CASSLGRGGGGNTIYF
cdr3_nt: TGTGCCAGCAGCTTAGGGCGCGGGGGCGGTGGAAACACCATATATTTT
j_call: TRBJ1-3
v_call: TRBV11-2
clone_size: once
d_call: -

cdr3_aa: CASSSGTKNIQYF
cdr3_nt: TGTGCCAGTAGCTCCGGGACAAAAAACATTCAGTACTTC
j_call: TRBJ2-4
v_call: TRBV19
clone_size: -
d_call: -

cdr3_aa: CASSLWASGSGNEQFF
cdr3_nt: TGTGCCAGCAGTTTATGGGCTAGCGGGAGCGGCAATGAGCAGTTCTTC
j_call: TRBJ2-1
v_call: TRBV28
clone_size: -
d_call: TRBD2

cdr3_aa: CASSLGLAGVQTQYF
cdr3_nt: TGTGCCAGCAGCTTAGGGCTAGCGGGAGTACAGACCCAGTACTTC
j_call: TRBJ2-5
v_call: TRBV7-2
clone_size: -
d_call: TRBD2

cdr3_aa: CASSLVGTGSTDTQYF
cdr3_nt: TGCGCCAGCAGCTTGGTTGGGACAGGGTCGACAGATACGCAGTATTTT
j_call: TRBJ2-3
v_call: TRBV5-1
clone_size: -
d_call: TRBD1

cdr3_aa: CASSLRRDKQETQYF
cdr3_nt: TGTGCCAGCAGCCTCAGAAGGGACAAACAAGAGACCCAGTACTTC
j_call: TRBJ2-5
v_call: TRBV11-1
clone_size: -
d_call: -

cdr3_aa: CASSLVLGVRRTEAFF
cdr3_nt: TGTGCCAGCAGCTTAGTTTTAGGGGTAAGGCGGACTGAAGCTTTCTTT
j_call: TRBJ1-1
v_call: TRBV7-9
clone_size: -
d_call: -

cdr3_aa: CASSLKRGLGYGYTF
cdr3_nt: TGTGCCAGCAGTTTAAAGAGGGGGCTTGGCTATGGCTACACCTTC
j_call: TRBJ1-2
v_call: TRBV28
clone_size: -
d_call: TRBD1

cdr3_aa: CASTDTRGTEAFF
cdr3_nt: TGCGCCAGCACTGACACCCGCGGCACTGAAGCTTTCTTT
j_call: TRBJ1-1
v_call: TRBV5-1
clone_size: -
d_call: -

cdr3_aa: CASTSGPDGTGELFF
cdr3_nt: TGTGCCAGCACTTCCGGGCCGGACGGCACCGGGGAGCTGTTTTTT
j_call: TRBJ2-2
v_call: TRBV6-7
clone_size: -
d_call: -

cdr3_aa: CASREQGADGYTF
cdr3_nt: TGTGCCAGCAGGGAACAGGGGGCGGATGGCTACACCTTC
j_call: TRBJ1-2
v_call: TRBV21-1
clone_size: -
d_call: -

cdr3_aa: CASGGGGQTEAFF
cdr3_nt: TGTGCCAGCGGGGGCGGGGGGCAGACTGAAGCTTTCTTT
j_call: TRBJ1-1
v_call: TRBV28
clone_size: -
d_call: -

cdr3_aa: CASSLPRVPGSSYNEQFF
cdr3_nt: TGTGCCAGCAGCTTGCCCCGGGTCCCCGGAAGCTCCTACAATGAGCAGTTCTTC
j_call: TRBJ2-1
v_call: TRBV7-3
clone_size: -
d_call: -

cdr3_aa: CASRLPALGHQDTQYF
cdr3_nt: TGTGCCAGCAGATTGCCCGCCCTCGGGCATCAAGATACGCAGTATTTT
j_call: TRBJ2-3
v_call: TRBV28
clone_size: -
d_call: -

cdr3_aa: CASSLRGGTYNEQFF
cdr3_nt: TGTGCCAGCAGCTTACGCGGCGGGACCTACAATGAGCAGTTCTTC
j_call: TRBJ2-1
v_call: TRBV7-3
clone_size: -
d_call: -

cdr3_aa: CASSSSFGTGGYEQYF
cdr3_nt: TGTGCCAGCAGCTCTTCATTCGGGACAGGGGGGTACGAGCAGTACTTC
j_call: TRBJ2-7
v_call: TRBV7-8
clone_size: once
d_call: TRBD1

cdr3_aa: CASSLGLPAGPNEQYF
cdr3_nt: TGTGCCAGCAGCTTAGGACTGCCAGCGGGACCTAACGAGCAGTACTTC
j_call: TRBJ2-7
v_call: TRBV7-9
clone_size: -
d_call: TRBD2

cdr3_aa: CAISPASGTYEQYF
cdr3_nt: TGTGCCATCAGTCCCGCTAGCGGGACCTACGAGCAGTACTTC
j_call: TRBJ2-7
v_call: TRBV10-3
clone_size: once
d_call: TRBD2

cdr3_aa: CASSRQGYEQYF
cdr3_nt: TGTGCCAGCAGCCGTCAGGGGTACGAGCAGTACTTC
j_call: TRBJ2-7
v_call: TRBV5-6
clone_size: -
d_call: -

cdr3_aa: CASSEAGTGNTGELFF
cdr3_nt: TGTGCCAGCAGTGAAGCGGGGACAGGTAACACCGGGGAGCTGTTTTTT
j_call: TRBJ2-2
v_call: TRBV2
clone_size: -
d_call: TRBD1

cdr3_aa: CASSVGVEYEQYF
cdr3_nt: TGTGCCAGCAGCGTAGGGGTGGAATACGAGCAGTACTTC
j_call: TRBJ2-7
v_call: TRBV9
clone_size: once
d_call: -

cdr3_aa: CASGQQGAGQPQHF
cdr3_nt: TGTGCCAGCGGGCAACAGGGGGCAGGTCAGCCCCAGCATTTT
j_call: TRBJ1-5
v_call: TRBV2
clone_size: few
d_call: TRBD1

cdr3_aa: CASSLRQSADTQYF
cdr3_nt: TGTGCCAGCAGTTTACGGCAGAGTGCAGATACGCAGTATTTT
j_call: TRBJ2-3
v_call: TRBV28
clone_size: once
d_call: -

cdr3_aa: CASSSRGRGRAETQYF
cdr3_nt: TGTGCCAGCAGCTCCCGGGGCAGGGGGAGAGCAGAGACCCAGTACTTC
j_call: TRBJ2-5
v_call: TRBV7-3
clone_size: -
d_call: TRBD1

cdr3_aa: CASRDGEFF
cdr3_nt: TGCGCCAGCAGGGACGGAGAGTTCTTC
j_call: TRBJ2-1
v_call: TRBV10-1
clone_size: -
d_call: -

cdr3_aa: CASSFLRQGGRSYEQYF
cdr3_nt: TGTGCCAGCAGCTTCTTACGACAGGGCGGGAGAAGCTACGAGCAGTACTTC
j_call: TRBJ2-7
v_call: TRBV11-2
clone_size: -
d_call: -

cdr3_aa: CASSLGGGRAYNEQFF
cdr3_nt: TGTGCCAGCAGCTTAGGCGGCGGGAGGGCCTACAATGAGCAGTTCTTC
j_call: TRBJ2-1
v_call: TRBV11-3
clone_size: -
d_call: TRBD2

cdr3_aa: CASSHRGVSSYEQYF
cdr3_nt: TGTGCCAGCAGCCACCGGGGAGTGAGCTCCTACGAGCAGTACTTC
j_call: TRBJ2-7
v_call: TRBV7-8
clone_size: -
d_call: -

cdr3_aa: CASSVFDGANYGYTF
cdr3_nt: TGTGCCAGCAGCGTATTCGACGGAGCTAACTATGGCTACACCTTC
j_call: TRBJ1-2
v_call: TRBV7-9
clone_size: -
d_call: -

cdr3_aa: CASTPGGGQNTEAFF
cdr3_nt: TGTGCCAGCACGCCGGGGGGAGGACAGAACACTGAAGCTTTCTTT
j_call: TRBJ1-1
v_call: TRBV2
clone_size: -
d_call: -

cdr3_aa: CASSESDLATERGYTF
cdr3_nt: TGCGCCAGCAGTGAGTCCGATTTGGCCACCGAACGCGGCTACACCTTC
j_call: TRBJ1-2
v_call: TRBV10-1
clone_size: -
d_call: -

cdr3_aa: CSVGRLAENEQYF
cdr3_nt: TGCAGCGTTGGCCGGCTAGCAGAAAACGAGCAGTACTTC
j_call: TRBJ2-7
v_call: TRBV29-1
clone_size: once
d_call: -

cdr3_aa: CASSVVGGSPTTGELFF
cdr3_nt: TGTGCCAGCAGCGTAGTAGGGGGGTCCCCTACCACCGGGGAGCTGTTTTTT
j_call: TRBJ2-2
v_call: TRBV9
clone_size: -
d_call: -

cdr3_aa: CATSRAEFSEKLFF
cdr3_nt: TGTGCCACCAGCAGAGCGGAGTTCTCAGAAAAACTGTTTTTT
j_call: TRBJ1-4
v_call: TRBV15
clone_size: -
d_call: -

cdr3_aa: CASSHNTEAFF
cdr3_nt: TGCGCCAGCAGCCACAACACTGAAGCTTTCTTT
j_call: TRBJ1-1
v_call: TRBV5-1
clone_size: -
d_call: -

cdr3_aa: CSPSGETQYF
cdr3_nt: TGCAGCCCATCGGGGGAGACCCAGTACTTC
j_call: TRBJ2-5
v_call: TRBV20-1
clone_size: -
d_call: -

cdr3_aa: CASRRGLNYEQYF
cdr3_nt: TGTGCCAGCAGACGGGGGCTTAACTACGAGCAGTACTTC
j_call: TRBJ2-7
v_call: TRBV27
clone_size: -
d_call: -

cdr3_aa: CASSLGVETQYF
cdr3_nt: TGTGCCAGCAGCCTTGGGGTGGAGACCCAGTACTTC
j_call: TRBJ2-5
v_call: TRBV5-6
clone_size: -
d_call: -

cdr3_aa: CASSLDSYRNEQFF
cdr3_nt: TGTGCCAGCAGCCTGGACAGCTATCGCAATGAGCAGTTCTTC
j_call: TRBJ2-1
v_call: TRBV5-6
clone_size: -
d_call: -

cdr3_aa: CASSGLGLAGADTQYF
cdr3_nt: TGTGCCAGCAGCGGATTGGGACTAGCGGGGGCAGATACGCAGTATTTT
j_call: TRBJ2-3
v_call: TRBV9
clone_size: -
d_call: TRBD2

cdr3_aa: CASSLGFTGELFF
cdr3_nt: TGTGCCAGCAGCCTAGGGTTCACCGGGGAGCTGTTTTTT
j_call: TRBJ2-2
v_call: TRBV11-2
clone_size: -
d_call: -

cdr3_aa: CASSSYRVHPNYGYTF
cdr3_nt: TGTGCCAGCAGCTCTTACAGGGTACACCCCAACTATGGCTACACCTTC
j_call: TRBJ1-2
v_call: TRBV11-2
clone_size: -
d_call: -

cdr3_aa: CASSSPDLSEDNEQFF
cdr3_nt: TGTGCCAGCAGCTCCCCGGACTTGTCGGAGGACAATGAGCAGTTCTTC
j_call: TRBJ2-1
v_call: TRBV27
clone_size: -
d_call: -

cdr3_aa: CASSLRTPNEKLFF
cdr3_nt: TGTGCCAGCAGCTTACGGACCCCGAATGAAAAACTGTTTTTT
j_call: TRBJ1-4
v_call: TRBV5-5
clone_size: -
d_call: -

cdr3_aa: CAISAQAIEQFF
cdr3_nt: TGTGCCATCAGTGCTCAAGCCATCGAGCAGTTCTTC
j_call: TRBJ2-1
v_call: TRBV10-3
clone_size: once
d_call: -

cdr3_aa: CSGRQMNTEAFF
cdr3_nt: TGCAGCGGTAGACAGATGAACACTGAAGCTTTCTTT
j_call: TRBJ1-1
v_call: TRBV29-1
clone_size: -
d_call: -

cdr3_aa: CASSPTAISSDLSAAQYF
cdr3_nt: TGTGCCAGCTCACCGACGGCAATATCTAGCGACTTAAGCGCGGCCCAGTACTTC
j_call: TRBJ2-5
v_call: TRBV18
clone_size: -
d_call: -

cdr3_aa: CAISESTLRNIQYF
cdr3_nt: TGTGCCATCAGTGAGTCCACATTAAGGAACATTCAGTACTTC
j_call: TRBJ2-4
v_call: TRBV10-3
clone_size: -
d_call: -

cdr3_aa: CASRLGPGETQYF
cdr3_nt: TGCGCCAGCAGGCTGGGCCCGGGGGAGACCCAGTACTTC
j_call: TRBJ2-5
v_call: TRBV5-1
clone_size: -
d_call: -

cdr3_aa: CASSFESVNTEAFF
cdr3_nt: TGTGCCAGCAGCTTCGAGTCGGTGAACACTGAAGCTTTCTTT
j_call: TRBJ1-1
v_call: TRBV7-8
clone_size: -
d_call: -

cdr3_aa: CASSSTSQGFGFKGYTF
cdr3_nt: TGTGCCAGCAGTTCAACCTCACAGGGATTTGGATTCAAGGGCTACACCTTC
j_call: TRBJ1-2
v_call: TRBV28
clone_size: -
d_call: -